This TCR beta chain was sequenced during a study of shared clonotypes between healthy human individuals. Study-wide context: Researchers drew samples from two women and a few men aged 18 to 49. CD4 naive and memory got three plates each, CD8 naive two, CD8 memory one.

Method: immunoSEQ multiplex PCR; TCRdb's copy keeps in-frame clones and lacks some. Of under 1,100,000 clones listed, 60% to 80% are singletons. General observations from the study: Of the naive CD4 clonotypes, around 5% were shared across four donors.

Of note for this clone: As yet, its antigen is unknown.

CDR3 length equals 16 residues. Per germline, CDR1 SGHNT and CDR2 YYREEE (reference sequence). The ends were cut back, 9 bases at V and 1 base at J, with 22 bases in the middle. What was sequenced was memory CD4+ T cells sorted from blood. Regarding subset: CD45RA-negative fraction. This sequence joins TRBV5-4 and TRBJ1-1, with a tentative D call TRBD1 (5 bases). This TCR was sampled from a man aged 18 to 29 in good health. The CDR3 nucleotides read TGTGCCATACATCCGACAGTCGGGGTTGGGAACACTGAAGCTTTCTTT. Its translation: CAIHPTVGVGNTEAFF. Full variable domain (remainder filled in from reference TRBV5-4 and TRBJ1-1): ETGVTQSPTHLIKTRGQQVTLRCSSQSGHNTVSWYQQALGQGPQFIFQYYREEENGRGNFPPRFSGLQFPNYSSELNVNALELDDSALYLCAIHPTVGVGNTEAFFGQGTRLTVV.